The 5 T cell receptor beta chains presented below share a single source sample, sequenced in a study of blood T cells in healthy people across ages. Combining a sample-barcoded 5' primer with a J-beta primer mix, a second PCR ran for roughly 7 to 11 cycles. Using its own MiXCR run on the 5' RACE reads, TCRdb lists one record per CDR3 protein. The sample lists approximately 770,000 distinct CDR3 sequences; roughly 60% were seen once. What was sequenced was blood. Receptors were obtained from a man between 25 and 39 years old in good health.

Written as DNA, the CDR3 is TGTGCCTGCACCTCAGGACTCTCCTACGAGCAGTACTTC. Translating it yields CACTSGLSYEQYF. The V call is TRBV7-2, the J call TRBJ2-7; possibly TRBD2 for D (5 bases). V was shortened by 11 bases and J by 0 bases, with 14 bases between the two germline ends. In germline, CDR1 is SGHTA, CDR2 FQGNSA. The CDR3 spans 13 residues.

In its sample, this clonotype was seen many times. The chain joins TRBV7-2 to TRBJ2-6, with D possibly matching TRBD1 (5 bases). Germline V gene data show CDR1 as SGHTA and CDR2 as FQGNSA. The CDR3 is made up of 13 amino acids. Between the trimmed V and J ends, which lost 10 bases and 1 base, there was a span of 8 bases. DNA of the CDR3: TGTGCCACACAGGCTTCTGGGGCCAACGTCCTGACTTTC. It is translated as CATQASGANVLTF.

V gene TRBV7-9 combines with J gene TRBJ1-2; D ambiguous. The CDR3 has 16 residues. Looked up from germline, CDR1 is SEHNR and CDR2 is FQNEAQ (reference sequence). Trimming pared 5 bases from V and 1 base from J, leaving 17 bases between. The CDR3 nucleotides are TGTGCCAGCAGCCCAGAGATTTCCACTATTAACTATGGCTACACCTTC. Its protein is CASSPEISTINYGYTF.

This chain connects TRBV21-1 to TRBJ2-7; TRBD2 is taken as the D call from the table, unchecked against the DNA. TRBV21-1 is an annotated pseudogene. The CDR3 runs 16 residues. The CDR3 sequence is CASSPSSGLSRVEQYF. CDR3 DNA: TGTGCCAGCAGCCCATCCTCGGGACTTTCGAGGGTCGAGCAGTACTTC.

The rearrangement joins TRBV5-6 to TRBJ1-4, with unresolved D. Germline CDR1 is SGHDT and CDR2 is YYEEEE. Trimming removed 4 bases at V and 4 bases at J, with 14 bases between. The CDR3 covers 15 residues. CDR3 sequence: CASSPAGRDNEKLFF. For the CDR3, the DNA is TGTGCCAGCAGCCCAGCCGGGCGAGATAATGAAAAACTGTTTTTT.